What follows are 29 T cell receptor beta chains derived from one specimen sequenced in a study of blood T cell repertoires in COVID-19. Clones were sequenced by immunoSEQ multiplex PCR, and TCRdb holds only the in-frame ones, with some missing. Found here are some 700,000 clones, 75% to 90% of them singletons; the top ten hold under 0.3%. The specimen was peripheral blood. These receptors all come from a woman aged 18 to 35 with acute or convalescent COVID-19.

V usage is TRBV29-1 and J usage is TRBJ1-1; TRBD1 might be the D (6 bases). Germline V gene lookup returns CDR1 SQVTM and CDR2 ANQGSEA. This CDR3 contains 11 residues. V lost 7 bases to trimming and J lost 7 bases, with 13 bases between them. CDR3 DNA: TGCAGCGCCCGGGACACCGGTGAAGCTTTCTTT. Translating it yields CSARDTGEAFF.

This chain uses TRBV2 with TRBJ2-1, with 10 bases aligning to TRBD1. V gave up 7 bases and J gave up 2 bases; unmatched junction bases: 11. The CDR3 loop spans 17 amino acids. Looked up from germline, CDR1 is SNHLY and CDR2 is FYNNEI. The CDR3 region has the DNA TGTGCCAGCAAACCGACAGGGGGCAGAGGGGCCTACAATGAGCAGTTCTTC. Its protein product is CASKPTGGRGAYNEQFF.

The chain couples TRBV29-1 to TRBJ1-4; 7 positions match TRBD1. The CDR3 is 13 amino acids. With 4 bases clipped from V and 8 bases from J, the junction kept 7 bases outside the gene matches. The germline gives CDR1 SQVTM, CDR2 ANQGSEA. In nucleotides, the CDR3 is TGCAGCGTTGGAAGAGTCAGGGGGGAAAAACTGTTTTTT. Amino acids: CSVGRVRGEKLFF.

CDR3 in amino acids: CASSPNTGTGKTRNTGELFF. The CDR3 nucleotides read TGCGCCAGCAGCCCAAACACCGGGACAGGGAAAACGAGGAACACCGGGGAGCTGTTTTTT. The rearrangement joins TRBV4-3 to TRBJ2-2, with 9 bases matching TRBD1. The CDR3 length is 20 residues. Unmatched junction bases numbered 16, after V lost 4 bases and J lost 1 base. Germline CDR1 is LGHNA and CDR2 is YSLEER.

Written as DNA, the CDR3 is TGTGCCAGCAGTTTGGACAACGTTTCACCCCTCCACTTT. The encoded protein is CASSLDNVSPLHF. This chain links TRBV6-5 with TRBJ1-6; TRBD1 is a possible D gene (5 bases). The germline V gene encodes CDR1 MNHEY and CDR2 SVGAGI. V lost 4 bases and J lost 9, with 10 bases in between. CDR3 length: 13 amino acids.

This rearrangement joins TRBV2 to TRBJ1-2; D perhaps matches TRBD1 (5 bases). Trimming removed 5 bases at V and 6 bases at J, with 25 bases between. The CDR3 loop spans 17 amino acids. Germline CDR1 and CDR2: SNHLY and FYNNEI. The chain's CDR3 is CASSPGGALAGVDGYTF. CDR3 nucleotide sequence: TGTGCCAGCAGTCCAGGTGGAGCTCTAGCGGGGGTTGATGGCTACACCTTC.

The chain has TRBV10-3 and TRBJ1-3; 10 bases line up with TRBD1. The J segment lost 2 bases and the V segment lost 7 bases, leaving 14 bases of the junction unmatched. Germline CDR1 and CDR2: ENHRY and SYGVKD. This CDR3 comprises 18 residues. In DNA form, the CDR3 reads TGTGCCATCATCATTATTTTGACAGGGGGCAAAGCTGGAAACACCATATATTTT. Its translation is CAIIIILTGGKAGNTIYF.

In DNA form, the CDR3 reads TGTGCCAGCATTAACCTAGCGGGGCCTGGGACCCAGTACTTC. Translating it yields CASINLAGPGTQYF. This sequence joins TRBV2 and TRBJ2-5; TRBD2 matches 9 bases. Unmatched junction bases numbered 10, after V lost 7 bases and J lost 7 bases. The CDR3 length is 14 residues. CDR1 SNHLY and CDR2 FYNNEI come from the germline V gene. Supplemented by reference TRBV2 and TRBJ2-5, the full variable domain reads EPEVTQTPSHQVTQMGQEVILRCVPISNHLYFYWYRQILGQKVEFLVSFYNNEISEKSEIFDDQFSVERPDGSNFTLKIRSTKLEDSAMYFCASINLAGPGTQYFGPGTRLLVL.

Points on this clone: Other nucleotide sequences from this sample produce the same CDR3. The CDR3 DNA reads as TGCAGCGTCCCTGGGAGTTTGGGCGGCTACACCTTC. Residues: CSVPGSLGGYTF. V is TRBV29-1 and J is TRBJ1-2; D gene unclear. CDR1 is SQVTM, CDR2 ANQGSEA, per germline. The V end was cut by 6 bases, the J end by 8 bases, with 16 bases between. The CDR3 consists of 12 residues.

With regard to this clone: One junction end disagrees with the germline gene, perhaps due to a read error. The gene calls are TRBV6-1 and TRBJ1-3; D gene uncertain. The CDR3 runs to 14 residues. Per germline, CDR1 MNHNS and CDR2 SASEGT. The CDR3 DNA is TGTGCCAGCAGCGAAGGGCCCTCTGGAAACACCATATATTTT. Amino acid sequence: CASSEGPSGNTIYF.

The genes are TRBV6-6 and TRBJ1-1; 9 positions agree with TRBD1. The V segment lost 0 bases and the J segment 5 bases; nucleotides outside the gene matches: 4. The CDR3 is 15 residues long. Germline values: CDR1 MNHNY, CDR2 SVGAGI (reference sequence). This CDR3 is CASSYSGQGDTEAFF. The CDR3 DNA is TGTGCCAGCAGTTACTCGGGACAGGGTGATACTGAAGCTTTCTTT.

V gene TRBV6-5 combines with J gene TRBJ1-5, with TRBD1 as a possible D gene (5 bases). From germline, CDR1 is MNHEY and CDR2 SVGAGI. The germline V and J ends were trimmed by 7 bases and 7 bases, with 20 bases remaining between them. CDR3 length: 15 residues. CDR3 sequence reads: CASTSRGGVEQPQHF. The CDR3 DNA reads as TGTGCCAGCACCTCACGGGGGGGGGTCGAACAGCCCCAGCATTTT.

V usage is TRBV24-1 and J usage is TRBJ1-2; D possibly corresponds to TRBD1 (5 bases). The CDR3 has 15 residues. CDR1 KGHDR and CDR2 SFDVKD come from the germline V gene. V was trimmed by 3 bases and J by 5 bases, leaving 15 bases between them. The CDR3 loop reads CATSDGLRDAYGYTF. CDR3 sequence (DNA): TGTGCCACCAGTGATGGACTACGGGACGCTTATGGCTACACCTTC.

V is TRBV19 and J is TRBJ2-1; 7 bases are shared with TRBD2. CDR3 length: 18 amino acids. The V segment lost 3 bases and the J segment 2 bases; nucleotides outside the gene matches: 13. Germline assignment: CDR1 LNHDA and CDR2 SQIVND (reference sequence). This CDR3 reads CASSMHSGLPSAYNEQFF. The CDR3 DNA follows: TGTGCCAGTAGTATGCATTCGGGACTACCTTCCGCCTACAATGAGCAGTTCTTC.

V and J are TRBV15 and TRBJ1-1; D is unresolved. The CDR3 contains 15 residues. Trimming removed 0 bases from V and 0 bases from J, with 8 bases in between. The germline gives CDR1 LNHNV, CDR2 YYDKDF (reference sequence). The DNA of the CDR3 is TGTGCCACCAGCAGAGATAATTTTGTGAACACTGAAGCTTTCTTT. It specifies CATSRDNFVNTEAFF.

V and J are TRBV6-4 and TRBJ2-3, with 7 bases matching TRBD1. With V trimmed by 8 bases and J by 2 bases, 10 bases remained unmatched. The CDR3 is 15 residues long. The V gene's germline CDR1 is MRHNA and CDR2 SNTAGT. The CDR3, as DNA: TGTGCCAGCTCAGAGGGGGCTAGCCACACAGATACGCAGTATTTT. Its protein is CASSEGASHTDTQYF.

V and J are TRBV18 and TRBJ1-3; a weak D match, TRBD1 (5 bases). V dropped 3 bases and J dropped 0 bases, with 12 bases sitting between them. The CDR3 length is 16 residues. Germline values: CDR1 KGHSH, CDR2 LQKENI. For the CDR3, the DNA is TGTGCCAGCTCACCTAACCCGGGGGTCTCTGGAAACACCATATATTTT. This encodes CASSPNPGVSGNTIYF.

The CDR3 bases are TGTGCCAGCAGTGGAAGGACTGGGAATGAAAAACTGTTTTTT. This codes for CASSGRTGNEKLFF. V gene TRBV28 combines with J gene TRBJ1-4; no definite D call. This CDR3 spans 14 amino acids. The germline V gene has CDR1 MDHEN and CDR2 SYDVKM. With 5 bases removed from V and 5 bases from J, the gap between germline ends came to 12 bases.

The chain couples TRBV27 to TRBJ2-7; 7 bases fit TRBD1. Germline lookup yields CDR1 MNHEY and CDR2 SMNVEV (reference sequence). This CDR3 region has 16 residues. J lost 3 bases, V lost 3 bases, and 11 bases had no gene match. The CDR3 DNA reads TGTGCCAGCAGTTTGCAGGCCGGGACAGTATTCTACGAGCAGTACTTC. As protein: CASSLQAGTVFYEQYF.

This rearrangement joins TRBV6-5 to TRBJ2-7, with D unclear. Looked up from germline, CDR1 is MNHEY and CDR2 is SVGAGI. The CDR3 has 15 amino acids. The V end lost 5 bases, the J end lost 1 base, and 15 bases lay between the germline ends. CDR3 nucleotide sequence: TGTGCCAGCAGTCCTAGTAGGCTAAAATCCTACGAGCAGTACTTC. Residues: CASSPSRLKSYEQYF.

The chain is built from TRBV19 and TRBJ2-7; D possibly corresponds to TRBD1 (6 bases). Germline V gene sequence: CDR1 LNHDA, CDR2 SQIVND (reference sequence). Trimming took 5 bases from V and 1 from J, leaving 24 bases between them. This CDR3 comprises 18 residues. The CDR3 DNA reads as TGTGCCAGTAGTCCAAAATTCGACAGGATAATGAATTCCTACGAGCAGTACTTC. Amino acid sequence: CASSPKFDRIMNSYEQYF. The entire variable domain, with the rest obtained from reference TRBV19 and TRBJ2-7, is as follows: DGGITQSPKYLFRKEGQNVTLSCEQNLNHDAMYWYRQDPGQGLRLIYYSQIVNDFQKGDIAEGYSVSREKKESFPLTVTSAQKNPTAFYLCASSPKFDRIMNSYEQYFGPGTRLTVT.

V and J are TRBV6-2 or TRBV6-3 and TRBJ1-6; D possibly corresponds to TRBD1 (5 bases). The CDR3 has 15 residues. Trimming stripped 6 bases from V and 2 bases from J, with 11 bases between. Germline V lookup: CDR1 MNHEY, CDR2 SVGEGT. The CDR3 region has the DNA TGTGCCAGCAGCGAGGCAGGGACCTATAATTCACCCCTCCACTTT. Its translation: CASSEAGTYNSPLHF.

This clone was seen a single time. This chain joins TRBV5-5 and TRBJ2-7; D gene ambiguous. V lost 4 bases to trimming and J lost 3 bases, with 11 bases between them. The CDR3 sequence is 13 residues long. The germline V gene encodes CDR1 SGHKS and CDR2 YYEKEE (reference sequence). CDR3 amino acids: CASSRTEFYEQYF. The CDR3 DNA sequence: TGTGCCAGCAGCCGTACAGAGTTCTACGAGCAGTACTTC.

DNA of the CDR3: TGTGCCAGCAGTTACAACAGGGGGCAGGAAAAACTGTTTTTT. It codes for CASSYNRGQEKLFF. V is TRBV6-5 and J is TRBJ1-4; 9 bases are shared with TRBD1. The CDR3 extends over 14 amino acids. Germline CDR1 reads MNHEY; CDR2 reads SVGAGI. Germline trimming cut 2 bases from V and 8 bases from J; bases unmatched to any gene: 3.

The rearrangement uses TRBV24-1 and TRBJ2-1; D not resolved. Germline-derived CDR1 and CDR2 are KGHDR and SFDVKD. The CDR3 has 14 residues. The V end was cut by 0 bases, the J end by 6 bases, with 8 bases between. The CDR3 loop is CATSDLSFPNEQFF. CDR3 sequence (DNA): TGTGCCACCAGTGATTTGTCTTTCCCCAATGAGCAGTTCTTC.

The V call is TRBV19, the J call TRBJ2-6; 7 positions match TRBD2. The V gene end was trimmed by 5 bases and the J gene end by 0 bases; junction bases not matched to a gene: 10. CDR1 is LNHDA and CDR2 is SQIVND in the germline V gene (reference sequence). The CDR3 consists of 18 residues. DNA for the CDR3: TGTGCCAGTAGTCCCCGTGGGGGGGTGCCCTCTGGGGCCAACGTCCTGACTTTC. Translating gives CASSPRGGVPSGANVLTF.

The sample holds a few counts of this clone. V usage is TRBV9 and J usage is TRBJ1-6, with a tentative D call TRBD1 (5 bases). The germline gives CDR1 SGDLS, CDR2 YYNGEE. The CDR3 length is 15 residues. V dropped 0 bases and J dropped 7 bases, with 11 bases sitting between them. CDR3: CASSVGGLGNSPLHF. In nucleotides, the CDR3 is TGTGCCAGCAGCGTAGGGGGACTAGGGAATTCACCCCTCCACTTT.

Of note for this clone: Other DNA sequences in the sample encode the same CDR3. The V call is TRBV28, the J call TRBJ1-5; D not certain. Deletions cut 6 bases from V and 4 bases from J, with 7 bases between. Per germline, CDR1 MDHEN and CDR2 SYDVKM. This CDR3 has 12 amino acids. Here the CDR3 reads CASRLSNQPQHF. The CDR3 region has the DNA TGTGCCAGCAGACTCTCAAATCAGCCCCAGCATTTT.

CDR3 region: CASSQPDRGEQYF. The DNA for the CDR3 is TGCGCCAGCAGCCAGCCCGACAGGGGCGAGCAGTACTTC. The chain uses TRBV5-1 and TRBJ2-7; 8 bases match TRBD1. Germline V lookup: CDR1 SGHRS, CDR2 YFSETQ. The ends lost 4 bases at V and 6 bases at J; junction bases unmatched: 6. The CDR3 consists of 13 residues.